A single sample is the source of the 29 T cell receptor beta chains below, sequenced in a study of T cells after somatic rescue of genetic block. Data came from immunoSEQ multiplex PCR; TCRdb stores just in-frame clones and leaves some out. The sample has about 67,000 clones, about 92% seen once. The sequenced sample consisted of peripheral blood mononuclear cells (PBMCs). These receptors all stem from a man between 40 and 49 years old.

The chain carries TRBV5-4 and TRBJ2-4; 7 nucleotides match TRBD2. After removal of 0 bases from V and 2 bases from J, the junction contained 2 bases not matched to a gene. The CDR3 spans 15 residues. Per the germline V gene, CDR1 is SGHNT and CDR2 is YYREEE (reference sequence). The CDR3 nucleotides read TGTGCCAGCAGCTTGGACGGGGGGTCCAAAAACATTCAGTACTTC. As protein: CASSLDGGSKNIQYF.

The rearrangement uses TRBV6-1 and TRBJ2-1, with 7 bases lining up with TRBD2. Germline-derived CDR1 and CDR2 are MNHNS and SASEGT. Germline trimming cut 3 bases from V and 11 bases from J; bases unmatched to any gene: 19. This CDR3 is 17 amino acids long. This CDR3 reads CASSELRAGYATMKQFF. Here the CDR3 DNA reads TGTGCCAGCAGTGAGTTGCGAGCGGGGTACGCTACAATGAAGCAGTTCTTC.

The rearrangement uses TRBV19 and TRBJ1-1; TRBD1 matches at 7 bases. Germline V lookup: CDR1 LNHDA, CDR2 SQIVND (reference sequence). This CDR3 region has 18 residues. The V segment lost 5 bases and the J segment 1 base; nucleotides outside the gene matches: 16. CDR3 region: CASSGIYGTVGANTEAFF. In DNA form, the CDR3 reads TGTGCCAGTAGTGGGATATACGGGACAGTTGGGGCGAACACTGAAGCTTTCTTT.

This clone was seen once. This rearrangement joins TRBV18 to TRBJ2-7; 9 bases align to TRBD1. The J segment lost 6 bases and the V segment lost 6 bases, leaving 6 bases of the junction unmatched. Germline CDR1 KGHSH, CDR2 LQKENI. This CDR3 contains 13 residues. DNA of the CDR3: TGTGCCAGCTCCCCGGGACAGGGTCGCGAGCAGTACTTC. Translating it yields CASSPGQGREQYF.

V and J are TRBV7-9 and TRBJ2-2; 8 bases align to TRBD1. Per germline, CDR1 SEHNR and CDR2 FQNEAQ (reference sequence). The CDR3 has 16 residues. Unmatched junction bases numbered 7, after V lost 4 bases and J lost 3 bases. CDR3 bases: TGTGCCAGCAGCTCGGACAGGGCTGGGGACACCGGGGAGCTGTTTTTT. It specifies CASSSDRAGDTGELFF.

The chain employs TRBV6-6 and TRBJ2-3; tentative D call: TRBD2 (7 bases). With 2 bases removed from V and 2 bases from J, the gap between germline ends came to 14 bases. The CDR3 runs 16 residues. Germline CDR1 and CDR2: MNHNY and SVGAGI (reference sequence). As DNA, the CDR3 is TGTGCCAGCAGTTACGGGACGGGGGGCCTCACAGATACGCAGTATTTT. It is translated as CASSYGTGGLTDTQYF.

A few counts support this clone. This chain connects TRBV11-2 to TRBJ1-1, with a tentative D call TRBD1 (6 bases). Germline V gene sequence: CDR1 SGHAT, CDR2 FQNNGV. Trimming took off 5 bases at V and 0 bases at J, with 13 bases between the two ends. The CDR3 spans 15 residues. CDR3 sequence reads: CASSLQGEMNTEAFF. CDR3 coding DNA: TGTGCCAGCAGCCTACAGGGAGAGATGAACACTGAAGCTTTCTTT.

The chain combines TRBV4-2 with TRBJ1-5, with D possibly being TRBD1 (5 bases). In germline, CDR1 is LGHNA, CDR2 YNFKEQ. Trimming left V 4 bases short and J 7 bases short, with 11 bases between. The CDR3 covers 13 residues. Here the CDR3 DNA reads TGTGCCAGCAGCCTTGAGCAGGGCCAGCCCCAGCATTTT. Its translation is CASSLEQGQPQHF.

The CDR3 DNA reads as TGTGCTAGTGGTTCCAGCGCGGGGACTAATGAAAAACTGTTTTTT. Its protein product is CASGSSAGTNEKLFF. The chain links TRBV12-5 to TRBJ1-4; unclear D gene. Trimming took 4 bases from V and 2 from J, leaving 11 bases between them. The CDR3 sequence is 15 residues long. The germline V gene has CDR1 LGHNT and CDR2 FRNRAP.

V and J are TRBV9 and TRBJ2-5; D remains ambiguous. Germline CDR1 and CDR2: SGDLS and YYNGEE. There are 15 residues in the CDR3. Trimming pared 4 bases from V and 3 bases from J, leaving 16 bases between. The CDR3 loop reads CASSPRGWSEETQYF. The CDR3 DNA sequence: TGTGCCAGCAGCCCCCGTGGTTGGTCCGAAGAGACCCAGTACTTC.

The chain recombines TRBV6-6 with TRBJ2-5; tentative D call: TRBD1 (5 bases). There are 15 residues in the CDR3. CDR1 and CDR2 from the germline V gene are MNHNY and SVGAGI (reference sequence). Trimming shortened V by 6 bases and J by 5 bases, and 19 bases separated the two germline ends. CDR3 region: CASSPGQRSGETQYF. CDR3 sequence (DNA): TGTGCCAGCAGCCCCGGTCAGCGATCAGGGGAGACCCAGTACTTC.

This clone was recorded a few times. V usage is TRBV7-9 and J usage is TRBJ1-4; D gene ambiguous. The germline V gene has CDR1 SEHNR and CDR2 FQNEAQ (reference sequence). Trimming took off 0 bases at V and 8 bases at J, with 13 bases between the two ends. CDR3 length: 15 residues. The DNA for the CDR3 is TGTGCCAGCAGCTTAGCAAGGAGCTCTGGGGAAAAACTGTTTTTT. Its protein product is CASSLARSSGEKLFF. Supplemented by reference TRBV7-9 and TRBJ1-4, the full variable domain reads DTGVSQNPRHKITKRGQNVTFRCDPISEHNRLYWYRQTLGQGPEFLTYFQNEAQLEKSRLLSDRFSAERPKGSFSTLEIQRTEQGDSAMYLCASSLARSSGEKLFFGSGTQLSVL.

CDR3 coding DNA: TGCGCCAGCAGCTTTACGGGGGTAACAGATACGCAGTATTTT. Residues: CASSFTGVTDTQYF. This rearrangement joins TRBV5-1 to TRBJ2-3; D is possibly TRBD2 (6 bases). The CDR3 has 14 residues. The V end lost 2 bases, the J end lost 3 bases, and 10 bases lay between the germline ends. In germline, CDR1 is SGHRS, CDR2 YFSETQ. The full variable domain, in which reference TRBV5-1 and TRBJ2-3 provide the parts outside the CDR3, is KAGVTQTPRYLIKTRGQQVTLSCSPISGHRSVSWYQQTPGQGLQFLFEYFSETQRNKGNFPGRFSGRQFSNSRSEMNVSTLELGDSALYLCASSFTGVTDTQYFGPGTRLTVL.

The CDR3 loop is CASSPSTGSNQPQHF. CDR3 in DNA: TGTGCCAGCAGCCCCTCGACAGGGTCCAATCAGCCCCAGCATTTT. The chain links TRBV6-6 to TRBJ1-5; TRBD1 matches at 7 bases. V dropped 6 bases and J dropped 3; count of bases not matched to a gene: 8. From germline, CDR1 is MNHNY and CDR2 SVGAGI (reference sequence). The CDR3 loop spans 15 amino acids.

V gene TRBV5-1 combines with J gene TRBJ2-7, with D perhaps TRBD2 (6 bases). Trimming stripped 4 bases from V and 2 bases from J, with 13 bases between. CDR3 length: 14 residues. CDR1 is SGHRS, CDR2 YFSETQ, per germline. The CDR3 DNA is TGCGCCAGCAGCGCCACTAGCCCTGCCTACGAGCAGTACTTC. It is translated as CASSATSPAYEQYF.

This clone turned up a few times. The chain recombines TRBV30 with TRBJ1-1; D is uncertain. The V gene's germline CDR1 is GTSNPN and CDR2 SVGIG (reference sequence). V was cut by 1 base and J by 5 bases, with 14 bases left in between. The CDR3 is 14 residues long. In DNA form, the CDR3 reads TGTGCCTGGAGTGCCCTGGGGAGGAGGACTGAAGCTTTCTTT. Translating it yields CAWSALGRRTEAFF.

This clone appeared once. This rearrangement joins TRBV7-6 to TRBJ2-7; 8 nucleotides align to TRBD1. The ends lost 2 bases at V and 4 bases at J; junction bases unmatched: 4. The V gene's germline CDR1 is SGHVS and CDR2 FNYEAQ. The CDR3 has 14 residues. CDR3 amino acids: CASSLPGQVYEQYF. The CDR3 nucleotides read TGTGCCAGCAGCTTACCGGGACAGGTTTACGAGCAGTACTTC.

J is TRBJ2-2 and V is TRBV21-1; the table calls TRBD2, which could not be checked here. TRBV21-1 is a pseudogene locus. The CDR3 length is 18 residues. CDR3 sequence (DNA): TGTGCCAGCAGCAAAGCAGCTAGCGGGAGAGAGTACACCGGGGAGCTGTTTTTT. Its translation: CASSKAASGREYTGELFF.

The chain joins TRBV7-6 to TRBJ2-2; no definite D call. The CDR3 contains 13 residues. CDR1 is SGHVS and CDR2 is FNYEAQ in the germline V gene. V gave up 3 bases and J gave up 1 base, with 3 bases separating them. CDR3 DNA: TGTGCCAGCAGCTTCGGGAACACCGGGGAGCTGTTTTTT. It specifies CASSFGNTGELFF.

The V and J genes are TRBV6-5 and TRBJ1-1; 8 nucleotides agree with TRBD1. Germline CDR1 is MNHEY and CDR2 is SVGAGI. The CDR3 runs to 13 residues. V lost 3 bases to trimming and J lost 10 bases; unmatched junction nucleotides: 7. The DNA for the CDR3 is TGTGCCAGCAGTTATCAGGGGGCGCTGGGAGCTTTCTTT. Translating gives CASSYQGALGAFF.

The chain employs TRBV19 and TRBJ1-1, with D hard to call. Per the germline V gene, CDR1 is LNHDA and CDR2 is SQIVND (reference sequence). The germline V and J ends were trimmed by 7 bases and 1 base, with 13 bases remaining between them. CDR3 length equals 14 residues. DNA of the CDR3: TGTGCCAGTACCTCGGTACAAACGAACACTGAAGCTTTCTTT. It translates to CASTSVQTNTEAFF.

The chain joins TRBV5-1 to TRBJ1-4; D ambiguous. The CDR3 is made up of 13 amino acids. Germline assignment: CDR1 SGHRS and CDR2 YFSETQ. Trimming shortened V by 4 bases and J by 6 bases, and 10 bases separated the two germline ends. CDR3 DNA: TGCGCCAGCAGCCCCGGGATGGATGAAAAACTGTTTTTT. Translated: CASSPGMDEKLFF.

This clone was counted once. The chain is built from TRBV5-1 and TRBJ1-2; D unclear. V lost 5 bases and J 4 bases, leaving 9 bases between the germline ends. This CDR3 spans 12 amino acids. The germline CDR1 and CDR2 sequences are SGHRS and YFSETQ. The CDR3 coding sequence is TGCGCCAGCAGTTACAGTTCCTATGGCTACACCTTC. The encoded protein is CASSYSSYGYTF.

The rearrangement links TRBV27 to TRBJ2-7; D is possibly TRBD2 (6 bases). Looked up from germline, CDR1 is MNHEY and CDR2 is SMNVEV (reference sequence). This CDR3 is built from 11 residues. V lost 7 bases, J lost 6 bases, and 10 bases lay in between. The chain's CDR3 is CASKLAGEQYF. The CDR3 DNA is TGTGCCAGCAAACTAGCAGGCGAGCAGTACTTC.

The chain recombines TRBV7-2 with TRBJ2-7; D uncertain. The CDR3 sequence is 13 residues long. Germline V CDR1 and CDR2: SGHTA, FQGNSA. The V end lost 2 bases, the J end lost 1 base, and 6 bases lay between the germline ends. CDR3 nucleotides: TGTGCCAGCAGCTTATCCGGGTCCTACGAGCAGTACTTC. This sequence encodes CASSLSGSYEQYF.

This clone was found once. J is TRBJ2-7 and V is TRBV7-9; 7 positions agree with TRBD1. The CDR3 spans 14 residues. Germline values: CDR1 SEHNR, CDR2 FQNEAQ (reference sequence). Trimming removed 5 bases from V and 5 bases from J; junction bases left unmatched: 9. The CDR3 sequence is CASSPDRLSDEQYF. For the CDR3, the DNA is TGTGCCAGCAGCCCGGACAGGTTGAGTGACGAGCAGTACTTC.

The chain uses TRBV4-1 and TRBJ2-5; 12 bases agree with TRBD2. V lost 1 base, J lost 3 bases, and 15 bases stayed unmatched. Germline V lookup: CDR1 MGHRA, CDR2 YSYEKL. The CDR3 totals 20 residues. The CDR3 DNA is TGCGCCAGCAGCCAAGGAGAGTTGTGGTTTCTAGCGGGGGGGAAAGAGACCCAGTACTTC. As protein: CASSQGELWFLAGGKETQYF.

The chain couples TRBV28 to TRBJ1-5; D not resolved. Germline values: CDR1 MDHEN, CDR2 SYDVKM. Trimming cost V 10 bases and J 0 bases, with 25 bases left between them. CDR3 length: 18 amino acids. This chain's CDR3 is CATNPLPDLRYSNQPQHF. The CDR3 nucleotides read TGTGCCACCAATCCCCTACCGGACTTACGGTATAGCAATCAGCCCCAGCATTTT.

The rearrangement uses TRBV6-5 and TRBJ2-5, with 8 bases matching TRBD1. Germline CDR1 MNHEY, CDR2 SVGAGI. Unmatched junction bases numbered 0, after V lost 4 bases and J lost 5 bases. The CDR3 consists of 12 residues. The CDR3 nucleotides read TGTGCCAGCAGTTGGGACAGGGAGACCCAGTACTTC. Translating gives CASSWDRETQYF.